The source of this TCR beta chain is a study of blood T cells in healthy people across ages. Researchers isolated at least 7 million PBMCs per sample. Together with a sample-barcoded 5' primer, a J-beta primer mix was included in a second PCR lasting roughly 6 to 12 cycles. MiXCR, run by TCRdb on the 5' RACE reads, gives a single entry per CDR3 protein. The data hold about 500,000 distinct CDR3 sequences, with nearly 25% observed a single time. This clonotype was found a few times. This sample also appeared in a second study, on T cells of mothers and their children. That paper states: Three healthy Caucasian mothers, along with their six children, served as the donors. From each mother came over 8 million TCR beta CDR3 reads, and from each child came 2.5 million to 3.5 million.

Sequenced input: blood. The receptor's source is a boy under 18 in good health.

In nucleotides, the CDR3 is TGCAGCGTTGAGGCCAACGACAATGAGCAGTTCTTC. Its translation is CSVEANDNEQFF. The chain employs TRBV29-1 and TRBJ2-1; D uncertain. The CDR3 has 12 residues. V was pared by 3 bases and J by 5 bases, with 8 bases between. The germline gives CDR1 SQVTM, CDR2 ANQGSEA.